One and the same sample provided the 24 T cell receptor beta chains below, sequenced in a study of blood T cells in healthy people across ages. A J-beta primer mix and a sample-barcoded 5' primer were used in a second PCR of roughly 6 to 11 cycles. TCRdb passed the 5' RACE reads through MiXCR, listing each CDR3 protein once. The sample has under 750,000 distinct CDR3 sequences, around half seen once. Sequenced material: blood. Source of these receptors: an elderly man in good health.

This clonotype occurred a few times. V gene TRBV12-3 or TRBV12-4 combines with J gene TRBJ1-6; D gene ambiguous. The CDR3 has 13 amino acids. V shed 5 bases and J shed 6 bases, with 8 bases lying between them. The CDR3 spells CASSVTGNSPLHF. The DNA for the CDR3 is TGTGCCAGCAGTGTGACTGGTAATTCACCCCTCCACTTT.

This clonotype has a handful of counts. The rearrangement links TRBV7-8 to TRBJ2-5; TRBD2 might be the D (6 bases). Germline values: CDR1 SGHVS, CDR2 FQNEAQ. V shed 2 bases and J shed 1 base, with 11 bases lying between them. CDR3 length equals 15 residues. CDR3 nucleotide sequence: TGTGCCAGCAGCTTATACCTGGGGGGCCAAGAGACCCAGTACTTC. Translated: CASSLYLGGQETQYF.

V usage is TRBV11-2 and J usage is TRBJ2-3; D is unclear. Trimming shortened V by 5 bases and J by 0 bases, and 9 bases separated the two germline ends. The CDR3 loop spans 14 amino acids. CDR1 is SGHAT, CDR2 FQNNGV, per germline. In DNA, the CDR3 is TGTGCCAGCAGCGGGAAAGCTAGCACAGATACGCAGTATTTT. Protein sequence: CASSGKASTDTQYF.

This clonotype was detected a few times. The chain recombines TRBV7-9 with TRBJ2-1, with D tentatively TRBD1 (5 bases). V lost 4 bases, J lost 10 bases, and 14 bases lay in between. The CDR3 extends over 13 amino acids. CDR1 SEHNR and CDR2 FQNEAQ come from the germline V gene (reference sequence). The DNA of the CDR3 is TGTGCCAGCAGCTCCACCTTGACAGAAGAGCAGTTCTTC. Its translation is CASSSTLTEEQFF.

This clonotype was counted a few times. V is TRBV6-6 and J is TRBJ1-5; D may be TRBD1 (6 bases). Germline V gene data show CDR1 as MNHNY and CDR2 as SVGAGI (reference sequence). The length of the CDR3 is 15 residues. Trimming removed 2 bases from V and 1 base from J, with 9 bases in between. The CDR3 protein is CASSYQDRSNQPQHF. The CDR3 coding sequence is TGTGCCAGCAGTTACCAGGACAGAAGCAATCAGCCCCAGCATTTT.

As concerns this clonotype: A much larger clone sits a single nucleotide away, making a read error possible. V usage is TRBV7-2 and J usage is TRBJ2-3; TRBD2 matches 10 bases. The CDR3 spans 15 residues. The germline V gene has CDR1 SGHTA and CDR2 FQGNSA. The junction had 1 base not matched to a gene; V was cut back by 4 bases and J by 0 bases. The CDR3 reads CASSSGLASTDTQYF. CDR3 bases: TGTGCCAGCAGCTCGGGACTAGCGAGCACAGATACGCAGTATTTT.

The chain uses TRBV20-1 and TRBJ1-4, with TRBD1 matching 8 bases. The CDR3 runs 14 residues. The V gene end was trimmed by 3 bases and the J gene end by 9 bases; junction bases not matched to a gene: 9. Looked up from germline, CDR1 is DFQATT and CDR2 is SNEGSKA (reference sequence). CDR3 residues: CSARDRVGIKKLFF. The DNA for the CDR3 is TGCAGTGCTAGGGACAGGGTGGGAATAAAAAAACTGTTTTTT.

The chain carries TRBV7-6 and TRBJ2-7; D gene ambiguous. This CDR3 region has 15 residues. Germline CDR1 SGHVS, CDR2 FNYEAQ. The ends were cut back, 1 base at V and 3 bases at J, with 13 bases in the middle. CDR3: CASSLEAGNSYEQYF. DNA for the CDR3: TGTGCCAGCAGCTTAGAGGCCGGCAACAGCTACGAGCAGTACTTC.

This chain links TRBV7-2 with TRBJ2-3; the D is unclear. Trimming removed 5 bases from V and 2 bases from J, with 11 bases in between. From germline, CDR1 is SGHTA and CDR2 FQGNSA. CDR3 length: 14 residues. CDR3 sequence reads: CASSARLPTDTQYF. The CDR3, as DNA: TGTGCCAGCAGCGCAAGGCTCCCCACAGATACGCAGTATTTT.

The genes are TRBV4-1 and TRBJ1-4, with D maybe TRBD1 (5 bases). The CDR3 is 14 residues long. With 5 bases removed from V and 4 bases from J, the gap between germline ends came to 11 bases. Per the germline V gene, CDR1 is MGHRA and CDR2 is YSYEKL. CDR3 sequence: CASSFQGVNEKLFF. The CDR3 DNA reads as TGCGCCAGCAGCTTTCAGGGAGTTAATGAAAAACTGTTTTTT.

This clonotype was detected only a few times. One end of the junction fails to match germline, which may point to a read error. CDR3 amino acids: CAGSYGRELSGYTF. The CDR3 nucleotides read TGTGCCGGCAGTTATGGGCGGGAACTCAGCGGCTACACCTTC. The rearrangement uses TRBV6-5 and TRBJ1-2; D not resolved. The CDR3 is 14 amino acids. In germline, CDR1 is MNHEY, CDR2 SVGAGI.

This clonotype was seen only a few times. The J gene is TRBJ2-5, the V gene TRBV7-2, with D hard to call. The CDR3 runs 16 residues. V lost 1 base to trimming and J lost 4 bases, with 16 bases between them. CDR1 is SGHTA, CDR2 FQGNSA, per germline. The CDR3 DNA is TGTGCCAGCAGCTTAGGGCCCCAGGTTACGGTAGAGACCCAGTACTTC. This sequence encodes CASSLGPQVTVETQYF.

With respect to this clonotype: A much larger clone lies a single base off, so this may be a read error. The chain joins TRBV6-1 to TRBJ2-3; 10 bases match TRBD2. The germline CDR1 and CDR2 sequences are MNHNS and SASEGT. J lost 5 bases, V lost 8 bases, and 22 bases had no gene match. This CDR3 comprises 19 residues. The CDR3 DNA reads TGTGCCAGCGGTCCCCGGAGGGGAAGCGGGAGGGCCTTCATAGATACGCAGTATTTT. Its translation is CASGPRRGSGRAFIDTQYF.

This clonotype has only a few counts. V gene TRBV20-1 combines with J gene TRBJ2-1; D gene unclear. The germline V gene has CDR1 DFQATT and CDR2 SNEGSKA (reference sequence). V lost 7 bases and J 0 bases, leaving 4 bases between the germline ends. The CDR3 contains 11 residues. The CDR3, as DNA: TGCAGTGTAACCTCCTACAATGAGCAGTTCTTC. Residues: CSVTSYNEQFF.

A note on this clonotype: This could be a read error, since a much larger clone is one nucleotide away. This chain joins TRBV10-2 and TRBJ1-2, with D possibly being TRBD1 (6 bases). This CDR3 is built from 15 residues. CDR1 is WSHSY, CDR2 SAAADI, per germline. V was cut by 2 bases and J by 6 bases, with 16 bases left in between. The CDR3 coding sequence is TGCGCCAGCAGTGAGGGGTCAGGGGAGGCCAATGGCTACACCTTC. Translated, it gives CASSEGSGEANGYTF.

The V and J genes are TRBV20-1 and TRBJ2-3, with a tentative D call TRBD2 (6 bases). Deletions cut 0 bases from V and 5 bases from J, with 18 bases between. The CDR3 totals 16 residues. Germline-derived CDR1 and CDR2 are DFQATT and SNEGSKA (reference sequence). Written as DNA, the CDR3 is TGCAGTGCTAGAGAAGCAGCGGGTGTCGGGATAGATACGCAGTATTTT. Its translation is CSAREAAGVGIDTQYF.

The J gene is TRBJ1-5, the V gene TRBV2, with D possibly matching TRBD1 (6 bases). Germline V gene data show CDR1 as SNHLY and CDR2 as FYNNEI. The CDR3 runs 16 residues. V lost 0 bases, J lost 5 bases, and 14 bases lay in between. Here the CDR3 reads CASSEAIYRVDQPQHF. CDR3 bases: TGTGCCAGCAGTGAAGCGATATACAGGGTGGATCAGCCCCAGCATTTT. The complete variable domain, with remaining parts taken from reference TRBV2 and TRBJ1-5, reads EPEVTQTPSHQVTQMGQEVILRCVPISNHLYFYWYRQILGQKVEFLVSFYNNEISEKSEIFDDQFSVERPDGSNFTLKIRSTKLEDSAMYFCASSEAIYRVDQPQHFGDGTRLSIL.

V usage is TRBV10-3 and J usage is TRBJ1-1; 7 bases fit TRBD1. The CDR3 sequence is 12 residues long. Germline values: CDR1 ENHRY, CDR2 SYGVKD. V lost 5 bases to trimming and J lost 11 bases; unmatched junction nucleotides: 8. Here the CDR3 reads CAISSTGREAFF. CDR3 DNA: TGTGCCATCAGTTCGACAGGGCGTGAGGCTTTCTTT.

This chain connects TRBV5-1 to TRBJ2-5; 9 positions match TRBD1. Trimming at V came to 3 bases and at J to 5 bases, leaving 8 bases not matched to a gene. The CDR3 runs 15 residues. Germline V gives CDR1 SGHRS, CDR2 YFSETQ. This CDR3 is CASSYRTGVGETQYF. Written as DNA, the CDR3 is TGCGCCAGCAGCTATAGGACAGGGGTTGGGGAGACCCAGTACTTC.

A word on this clonotype: Its ends do not fully match the called genes, so a read error is possible. The rearrangement uses TRBV20-1 and TRBJ2-7; the D gene is possibly TRBD2 (6 bases). The CDR3 runs 15 residues. CDR1 and CDR2 (germline): DFQATT, SNEGSKA (reference sequence). CDR3 sequence (DNA): TGCAGTACTAGAGTGAGGGCCGGGAGCTCCTACGAGCAGTACTTC. This encodes CSTRVRAGSSYEQYF.

The V call is TRBV27, the J call TRBJ2-7; 7 positions match TRBD1. Germline CDR1 reads MNHEY; CDR2 reads SMNVEV (reference sequence). CDR3 length equals 13 residues. The V segment lost 10 bases and the J segment 3 bases; nucleotides outside the gene matches: 9. The CDR3 loop is CATTDRDFYEQYF. CDR3 nucleotides: TGTGCCACTACAGACAGGGATTTCTACGAGCAGTACTTC.

This sequence joins TRBV19 and TRBJ1-1; 10 bases are a match to TRBD1. CDR1 is LNHDA and CDR2 is SQIVND in the germline V gene (reference sequence). This CDR3 spans 15 amino acids. The V gene end was trimmed by 4 bases and the J gene end by 5 bases; junction bases not matched to a gene: 7. CDR3 sequence reads: CASSRQGARETEAFF. CDR3 DNA: TGTGCCAGTAGTAGACAGGGGGCGCGGGAGACTGAAGCTTTCTTT.

This clonotype was observed many times. The chain links TRBV20-1 to TRBJ2-5; D unclear. CDR1 and CDR2 (germline): DFQATT, SNEGSKA (reference sequence). CDR3 length equals 10 residues. The germline V and J ends were trimmed by 0 bases and 5 bases, with 1 base remaining between them. The CDR3 DNA sequence: TGCAGTGCTAGAGACGAGACCCAGTACTTC. It encodes CSARDETQYF.

This chain links TRBV7-2 with TRBJ2-7; possibly TRBD1 for D (6 bases). The CDR3 consists of 16 residues. Germline V gene sequence: CDR1 SGHTA, CDR2 FQGNSA. V was trimmed by 0 bases and J by 0 bases, leaving 12 bases between them. The DNA of the CDR3 is TGTGCCAGCAGCTTAGCCGGAACAGGGAGCTCCTACGAGCAGTACTTC. Amino acid sequence: CASSLAGTGSSYEQYF.